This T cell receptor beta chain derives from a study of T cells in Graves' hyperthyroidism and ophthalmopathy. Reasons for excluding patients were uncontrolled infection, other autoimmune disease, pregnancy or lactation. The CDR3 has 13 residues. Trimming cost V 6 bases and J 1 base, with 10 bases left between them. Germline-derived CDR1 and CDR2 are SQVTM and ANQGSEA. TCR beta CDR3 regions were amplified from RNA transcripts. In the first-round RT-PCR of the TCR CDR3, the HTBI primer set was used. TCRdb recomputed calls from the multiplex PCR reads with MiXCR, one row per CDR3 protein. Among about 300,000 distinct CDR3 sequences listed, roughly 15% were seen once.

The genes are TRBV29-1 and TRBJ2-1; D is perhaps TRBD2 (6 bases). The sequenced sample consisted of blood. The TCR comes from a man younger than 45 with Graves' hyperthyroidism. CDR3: CSVPGLSYNEQFF. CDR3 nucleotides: TGCAGCGTCCCGGGACTGTCCTACAATGAGCAGTTCTTC.